The 30 T cell receptor beta chains given below trace back to one sample, sequenced in a study of T cell repertoires in cytomegalovirus infection. From the reads, TCRdb called clonotypes with MiXCR, one entry per CDR3 protein. There are roughly 250,000 distinct CDR3 sequences in the sample; approximately 13% occur only once, and 1.6% lies in the top ten. Sequencing input: PBMCs. All receptors derive from a human donor in good health (CMV status not recorded). Some clones in this sample may be carry-over from other donors' samples.

This clonotype was picked up many times. V usage is TRBV7-2 and J usage is TRBJ1-1; D is ambiguous. The CDR3 covers 18 residues. From germline, CDR1 is SGHTA and CDR2 FQGNSA. With 0 bases removed from V and 3 bases from J, the gap between germline ends came to 20 bases. The CDR3 bases are TGTGCCAGCAGCTTAGCGCGGATAGAAGGTAGAGCTTACACTGAAGCTTTCTTT. This encodes CASSLARIEGRAYTEAFF.

This clonotype was observed at least ten times. This chain joins TRBV11-3 and TRBJ2-1; TRBD1 matches 8 bases. Germline CDR1 and CDR2: SGHNT and YENEEA. CDR3 length: 16 residues. V dropped 1 base and J dropped 12; count of bases not matched to a gene: 14. In DNA, the CDR3 is TGTGCCAGCAGCTTAGGAGGGGTCCCGTCAGGGGGCAGGCAGTTCTTC. Translation gives CASSLGGVPSGGRQFF. Filled out from reference TRBV11-3 and TRBJ2-1, the complete variable domain reads EAGVVQSPRYKIIEKKQPVAFWCNPISGHNTLYWYLQNLGQGPELLIRYENEEAVDDSQLPKDRFSAERLKGVDSTLKIQPAELGDSAVYLCASSLGGVPSGGRQFFGPGTRLTVL.

V is TRBV12-3 or TRBV12-4 and J is TRBJ2-2, with 9 positions matching TRBD2. The CDR3 has 16 residues. V was clipped by 2 bases and J by 0 bases; unmatched bases: 1. The CDR3 sequence: CASSLSSGANTGELFF. The CDR3, as DNA: TGTGCCAGCAGTTTATCTAGCGGGGCGAACACCGGGGAGCTGTTTTTT.

Only a few counts were recorded for this clonotype. V usage is TRBV5-1 and J usage is TRBJ2-5; 9 positions agree with TRBD1. V dropped 4 bases and J dropped 5; count of bases not matched to a gene: 6. The CDR3 length is 14 residues. Looked up from germline, CDR1 is SGHRS and CDR2 is YFSETQ. DNA of the CDR3: TGCGCCAGCAGCGACCCAACAGGGGGCGAGACCCAGTACTTC. This translates into CASSDPTGGETQYF. The entire variable domain, with the rest obtained from reference TRBV5-1 and TRBJ2-5, is as follows: KAGVTQTPRYLIKTRGQQVTLSCSPISGHRSVSWYQQTPGQGLQFLFEYFSETQRNKGNFPGRFSGRQFSNSRSEMNVSTLELGDSALYLCASSDPTGGETQYFGPGTRLLVL.

This clonotype showed up just a few times. The chain links TRBV29-1 to TRBJ1-1, with a possible D match to TRBD1 (6 bases). This CDR3 is built from 14 residues. Trimming stripped 2 bases from V and 0 bases from J, with 10 bases between. Germline V gene sequence: CDR1 SQVTM, CDR2 ANQGSEA. The CDR3 protein is CSVEQGGMNTEAFF. The CDR3 DNA follows: TGCAGCGTTGAACAAGGGGGGATGAACACTGAAGCTTTCTTT.

The rearrangement uses TRBV20-1 and TRBJ2-5, with 7 bases aligning to TRBD2. Germline CDR1 reads DFQATT; CDR2 reads SNEGSKA (reference sequence). The CDR3 length is 11 residues. The CDR3 DNA is TGCAGGGCTTCCGGGGGGGAGACCCAGTACTTC. Amino acids: CRASGGETQYF.

V usage is TRBV3-1 and J usage is TRBJ2-2; the match to TRBD2 covers 7 bases. This CDR3 spans 16 amino acids. The germline V gene encodes CDR1 LGHDT and CDR2 YNNKEL (reference sequence). J lost 7 bases, V lost 1 base, and 9 bases had no gene match. CDR3 residues: CASSQGGSEWGGELFF. In DNA form, the CDR3 reads TGTGCCAGCAGCCAAGGCGGGAGTGAATGGGGCGGGGAGCTGTTTTTT.

Remarks on this clonotype: Possible read error: a much larger clone is one base away. This chain joins TRBV19 and TRBJ1-1; D may be TRBD1 (6 bases). Per germline, CDR1 LNHDA and CDR2 SQIVND (reference sequence). V was pared by 5 bases and J by 3 bases, with 13 bases between. The CDR3 sequence is 14 residues long. The CDR3 DNA is TGTGCCAGTAGTGCCGGGGGGCCATACACTGAAGCTTTCTTT. As protein: CASSAGGPYTEAFF.

In this sample, this clonotype turned up many times. The V and J genes are TRBV7-9 and TRBJ1-6; D uncertain. Trimming pared 3 bases from V and 7 bases from J, leaving 13 bases between. Germline values: CDR1 SEHNR, CDR2 FQNEAQ (reference sequence). The CDR3 totals 15 residues. Written as DNA, the CDR3 is TGTGCCAGCAGCTTTTCCGCGGCTGGAAATTCACCCCTCCACTTT. Residues: CASSFSAAGNSPLHF.

This clonotype was detected only a few times. The V gene is TRBV20-1, the J gene TRBJ1-2; D is unclear. The germline gives CDR1 DFQATT, CDR2 SNEGSKA (reference sequence). Trimming stripped 0 bases from V and 6 bases from J, with 11 bases between. There are 13 residues in the CDR3. DNA for the CDR3: TGCAGTGCTAGAGATATCATGGACGATGGCTACACCTTC. Its translation: CSARDIMDDGYTF.

There are a few counts of this clonotype. The V call is TRBV19, the J call TRBJ1-2; tentatively, D is TRBD1 (5 bases). CDR1 and CDR2 from the germline V gene are LNHDA and SQIVND (reference sequence). Trimming took off 8 bases at V and 4 bases at J, with 11 bases between the two ends. The CDR3 runs 12 residues. The CDR3 DNA sequence: TGTGCCAGTGTTGGGCAGGGCTATGGCTACACCTTC. It yields the protein CASVGQGYGYTF. Full variable domain (rest looked up from reference TRBV19 and TRBJ1-2): DGGITQSPKYLFRKEGQNVTLSCEQNLNHDAMYWYRQDPGQGLRLIYYSQIVNDFQKGDIAEGYSVSREKKESFPLTVTSAQKNPTAFYLCASVGQGYGYTFGSGTRLTVV.

Ten or more counts support this clonotype. The chain joins TRBV7-2 to TRBJ2-2; TRBD2 matches 13 bases. CDR1 is SGHTA and CDR2 is FQGNSA in the germline V gene. Trimming took 7 bases from V and 7 from J; bases not matched to a gene: 6. The CDR3 has 15 residues. CDR3 DNA: TGTGCCAGCACCCCGGGACTAGCGGGAAACGGGGAGCTGTTTTTT. The encoded protein is CASTPGLAGNGELFF.

This clonotype was picked up many times. The CDR3 reads CASSFTVTYEQYF. Written as DNA, the CDR3 is TGTGCCAGCAGTTTTACAGTCACCTACGAGCAGTACTTC. The chain employs TRBV12-3 or TRBV12-4 and TRBJ2-7, with D uncertain. The CDR3 has 13 residues. The germline V and J ends were trimmed by 3 bases and 2 bases, with 8 bases remaining between them.

This clonotype was found many times. The chain recombines TRBV6-2 or TRBV6-3 with TRBJ2-5, with 10 bases identical to TRBD1. The CDR3 is made up of 14 amino acids. From germline, CDR1 is MNHEY and CDR2 SVGEGT. Losses at the gene ends were 4 bases for V and 5 bases for J; bases not matched to a gene: 4. CDR3 region: CASSFRDRGETQYF. Here the CDR3 DNA reads TGTGCCAGCAGTTTCCGGGACAGGGGTGAGACCCAGTACTTC.

The table lists this clonotype with many counts. This chain connects TRBV6-1 to TRBJ2-3; perhaps D is TRBD1 or TRBD2 (5 bases each). The CDR3 is 12 amino acids. Germline CDR1 reads MNHNS; CDR2 reads SASEGT. Deletions cut 8 bases from V and 0 bases from J, with 6 bases between. This CDR3 reads CASWDSTDTQYF. In nucleotides, the CDR3 is TGTGCCAGCTGGGACAGCACAGATACGCAGTATTTT.

This clonotype was recorded at least ten times. This chain links TRBV28 with TRBJ2-7, with D unresolved. CDR1 and CDR2 (germline): MDHEN, SYDVKM. There are 14 residues in the CDR3. The V and J ends lost 3 bases and 0 bases respectively, with 9 bases between them. The CDR3 DNA is TGTGCCAGCAGTTTTATGGGCTCCTCCTACGAGCAGTACTTC. Translating gives CASSFMGSSYEQYF. Complete variable domain (other parts from reference TRBV28 and TRBJ2-7): DVKVTQSSRYLVKRTGEKVFLECVQDMDHENMFWYRQDPGLGLRLIYFSYDVKMKEKGDIPEGYSVSREKKERFSLILESASTNQTSMYLCASSFMGSSYEQYFGPGTRLTVT.

This clonotype was detected many times. The genes are TRBV28 and TRBJ2-7, with D tentatively TRBD2 (6 bases). The germline V and J ends were trimmed by 11 bases and 2 bases, with 10 bases remaining between them. This CDR3 spans 11 amino acids. Germline V gives CDR1 MDHEN, CDR2 SYDVKM. CDR3 sequence (DNA): TGTGCCGCCGGGACTGCCTACGAGCAGTACTTC. Residues: CAAGTAYEQYF.

This clonotype was detected many times. V gene TRBV6-5 combines with J gene TRBJ1-1; D unclear. Trimming left V 2 bases short and J 4 bases short, with 8 bases between. Per germline, CDR1 MNHEY and CDR2 SVGAGI. The CDR3 sequence is 13 residues long. The CDR3 coding sequence is TGTGCCAGCAGTTACCTGCAAGGCACTGAAGCTTTCTTT. It is translated as CASSYLQGTEAFF.

Concerning this clonotype itself: A much larger clonotype is one base distant, so this may be a read error. The genes are TRBV7-2 and TRBJ1-5; no clear D. Germline V lookup: CDR1 SGHTA, CDR2 FQGNSA. This CDR3 is 14 amino acids long. CDR3 coding DNA: TGTGCCAGCAGCTCCCGGGAATTGGGTCAGTCCCAGCATTTT. Translating gives CASSSRELGQSQHF.

This clonotype was recorded many times. J is TRBJ2-7 and V is TRBV7-2; D is possibly TRBD1 or TRBD2 (6 bases each). This CDR3 has 16 amino acids. Per germline, CDR1 SGHTA and CDR2 FQGNSA. The germline V and J ends were trimmed by 4 bases and 7 bases, with 23 bases remaining between them. The CDR3 DNA sequence: TGTGCCAGCAGCTCGCTCGGTGGGGGGCCCCTCTTTGAGCAGTACTTC. As protein: CASSSLGGGPLFEQYF.

There are a few counts of this clonotype. The chain joins TRBV12-3 or TRBV12-4 to TRBJ2-7; the D gene is possibly TRBD1 (5 bases). The V end lost 3 bases, the J end lost 1 base, and 13 bases lay between the germline ends. This CDR3 is built from 15 residues. The CDR3 sequence is CASSLNGAVSYEQYF. The DNA of the CDR3 is TGTGCCAGCAGTTTGAATGGGGCAGTATCCTACGAGCAGTACTTC.

Ten or more counts support this clonotype. The rearrangement links TRBV7-3 to TRBJ2-1, with D possibly matching TRBD2 (6 bases). V lost 1 base to trimming and J lost 5 bases, with 15 bases between them. This CDR3 is built from 16 residues. The germline CDR1 and CDR2 sequences are SGHTA and FQGTGA. Here the CDR3 reads CASSLIIGGNNNEQFF. For the CDR3, the DNA is TGTGCCAGCAGCTTAATAATTGGCGGGAACAACAATGAGCAGTTCTTC.

This clonotype was seen repeatedly, ten times or more. The chain has TRBV11-3 and TRBJ2-3; 7 positions match TRBD2. This CDR3 has 15 residues. The V gene end was trimmed by 8 bases and the J gene end by 2 bases; junction bases not matched to a gene: 10. The germline gives CDR1 SGHNT, CDR2 YENEEA. CDR3 in amino acids: CASGRGGVNTDTQYF. The CDR3 nucleotides are TGTGCCAGCGGCCGGGGAGGGGTCAACACAGATACGCAGTATTTT.

In this sample, this clonotype turned up many times. V is TRBV5-1 and J is TRBJ2-3; D gene unclear. Trimming pared 4 bases from V and 6 bases from J, leaving 15 bases between. CDR1 and CDR2 (germline): SGHRS, YFSETQ. CDR3 length equals 14 residues. DNA of the CDR3: TGCGCCAGCAGCGCCGTGGATTCGAGGGATACGCAGTATTTT. This sequence encodes CASSAVDSRDTQYF. Full variable domain (rest looked up from reference TRBV5-1 and TRBJ2-3): KAGVTQTPRYLIKTRGQQVTLSCSPISGHRSVSWYQQTPGQGLQFLFEYFSETQRNKGNFPGRFSGRQFSNSRSEMNVSTLELGDSALYLCASSAVDSRDTQYFGPGTRLTVL.

This clonotype was seen more than once but under ten times. The chain couples TRBV20-1 to TRBJ2-7; TRBD2 matches 8 bases. Germline CDR1 is DFQATT and CDR2 is SNEGSKA (reference sequence). This CDR3 spans 15 amino acids. With V trimmed by 5 bases and J by 1 base, 10 bases remained unmatched. CDR3 nucleotide sequence: TGCAGTGCTGAAGGTCGGGGGGGGAGTTCCTACGAGCAGTACTTC. Translated: CSAEGRGGSSYEQYF.

This clonotype was seen repeatedly, ten times or more. The V gene is TRBV20-1, the J gene TRBJ2-5; D is ambiguous. This CDR3 has 11 residues. Germline V lookup: CDR1 DFQATT, CDR2 SNEGSKA (reference sequence). V lost 3 bases to trimming and J lost 5 bases, with 7 bases between them. The DNA for the CDR3 is TGCAGTGCTAGGGCTGGGGAGACCCAGTACTTC. This sequence encodes CSARAGETQYF.

This clonotype turned up a few times. The chain uses TRBV5-1 and TRBJ1-1; a weak D match, TRBD1 (5 bases). The CDR3 has 16 residues. CDR1 and CDR2 from the germline V gene are SGHRS and YFSETQ. Trimming shortened V by 0 bases and J by 0 bases, and 12 bases separated the two germline ends. CDR3 sequence: CASSLGSSGLNTEAFF. CDR3 coding DNA: TGCGCCAGCAGCTTGGGGTCTTCAGGGTTGAACACTGAAGCTTTCTTT.

The J gene is TRBJ2-1, the V gene TRBV6-6; tentatively, D is TRBD2 (5 bases). V lost 0 bases, J lost 1 base, and 10 bases lay in between. Germline V lookup: CDR1 MNHNY, CDR2 SVGAGI (reference sequence). The CDR3 sequence is 16 residues long. The CDR3 coding sequence is TGTGCCAGCAGTTACTCAGAGGGATCGTCCTACAATGAGCAGTTCTTC. It yields the protein CASSYSEGSSYNEQFF.

This rearrangement joins TRBV5-1 to TRBJ1-1; the match to TRBD1 covers 8 bases. This CDR3 contains 14 residues. Germline V gives CDR1 SGHRS, CDR2 YFSETQ. Trimming removed 1 base from V and 3 bases from J; junction bases left unmatched: 2. CDR3 in amino acids: CASSLWGQDTEAFF. DNA of the CDR3: TGCGCCAGCAGCTTGTGGGGACAGGACACTGAAGCTTTCTTT.

There are a few counts of this clonotype. This rearrangement joins TRBV11-1 to TRBJ1-6, with D uncertain. V gave up 2 bases and J gave up 8 bases, with 4 bases separating them. Looked up from germline, CDR1 is SGHAT and CDR2 is FQDESV (reference sequence). The CDR3 has 12 residues. CDR3 protein: CASSLRDSPLHF. CDR3 nucleotides: TGTGCCAGCAGCTTAAGGGATTCACCCCTCCACTTT.